The rows below give T cell receptor beta chains drawn from one sample of a study of beta chain features in type 1 diabetes. Using immunoSEQ multiplex PCR, the repertoire was profiled, and TCRdb retains in-frame clones only, with some absent. The repertoire holds 900,000 or so clones, with 15% to 20% as singletons. What was sequenced was naive CD4+ T cells from blood. The receptors shown here come from a young woman in good health. The CDR3 runs from the conserved cysteine through the conserved F or W. The order of the fields is J gene, V gene, clone size, D gene, CDR3 protein, CDR3 DNA. D genes are given only for firm matches. Clone size is stated in some rows and not others, as once, few, many or a class when expanded.

J gene: TRBJ2-5; V gene: TRBV20-1; clone size: few; D gene: NA; CDR3 protein: CSAMGETQYF; CDR3 DNA: TGCAGTGCTATGGGAGAGACCCAGTACTTC
J gene: TRBJ2-5; V gene: TRBV15; clone size: NA; D gene: NA; CDR3 protein: CATSRDSGTQYF; CDR3 DNA: TGTGCCACCAGCAGAGATTCTGGAACCCAGTACTTC
J gene: TRBJ2-7; V gene: TRBV11-2; clone size: NA; D gene: TRBD2; CDR3 protein: CASRRGGGSKSYEQYF; CDR3 DNA: TGTGCCAGCAGAAGGGGAGGCGGGAGCAAGTCCTACGAGCAGTACTTC
J gene: TRBJ2-5; V gene: TRBV7-2; clone size: few; D gene: NA; CDR3 protein: CASSLRRETQYF; CDR3 DNA: TGTGCCAGCAGCTTAAGGCGAGAGACCCAGTACTTC
J gene: TRBJ2-5; V gene: TRBV9; clone size: NA; D gene: TRBD2; CDR3 protein: CASSVLAGGPGETQYF; CDR3 DNA: TGTGCCAGCAGCGTCCTGGCGGGAGGGCCTGGGGAGACCCAGTACTTC
J gene: TRBJ2-1; V gene: TRBV20-1; clone size: few; D gene: TRBD2; CDR3 protein: CSAGISGEQFF; CDR3 DNA: TGCAGTGCCGGAATTAGCGGGGAGCAGTTCTTC
J gene: TRBJ2-7; V gene: TRBV20-1; clone size: few; D gene: NA; CDR3 protein: CSATQGLMQYF; CDR3 DNA: TGCAGTGCAACCCAGGGACTTATGCAGTACTTC
J gene: TRBJ1-2; V gene: TRBV4-1; clone size: once; D gene: NA; CDR3 protein: CASSQELRAQNYGYTF; CDR3 DNA: TGCGCCAGCAGCCAAGAGTTGAGGGCCCAAAACTATGGCTACACCTTC
J gene: TRBJ2-7; V gene: TRBV7-3; clone size: NA; D gene: NA; CDR3 protein: CASSLGPPRHEQYF; CDR3 DNA: TGTGCCAGCAGCTTGGGACCCCCGCGCCACGAGCAGTACTTC
J gene: TRBJ1-3; V gene: TRBV7-2; clone size: few; D gene: NA; CDR3 protein: CASSLAGWTSGNTIYF; CDR3 DNA: TGTGCCAGCAGCTTAGCTGGGTGGACCTCTGGAAACACCATATATTTT
J gene: TRBJ2-1; V gene: TRBV7-3; clone size: NA; D gene: TRBD2; CDR3 protein: CASSKTGLAGGNHEQFF; CDR3 DNA: TGTGCCAGCAGCAAAACGGGACTAGCGGGAGGGAACCATGAGCAGTTCTTC
J gene: TRBJ2-7; V gene: TRBV10-2; clone size: NA; D gene: NA; CDR3 protein: CASSESQAYEQYF; CDR3 DNA: TGCGCCAGCAGTGAGTCTCAGGCCTACGAGCAGTACTTC
J gene: TRBJ1-3; V gene: TRBV7-6; clone size: few; D gene: TRBD1; CDR3 protein: CASSLGDRGYGNTIYF; CDR3 DNA: TGTGCCAGCAGCTTAGGGGACAGGGGATACGGAAACACCATATATTTT
J gene: TRBJ1-4; V gene: TRBV7-9; clone size: NA; D gene: NA; CDR3 protein: CASTKRGAGLFF; CDR3 DNA: TGTGCCAGCACGAAGCGAGGTGCGGGACTGTTTTTT
J gene: TRBJ1-1; V gene: TRBV28; clone size: NA; D gene: NA; CDR3 protein: CASSLAGAMNTEAFF; CDR3 DNA: TGTGCCAGCAGTTTGGCAGGGGCGATGAACACTGAAGCTTTCTTT
J gene: TRBJ2-2; V gene: TRBV23-1; clone size: few; D gene: TRBD1; CDR3 protein: CASSQSDRGNTGELFF; CDR3 DNA: TGCGCCAGCAGTCAAAGTGACAGGGGGAACACCGGGGAGCTGTTTTTT
J gene: TRBJ1-5; V gene: TRBV6-5; clone size: NA; D gene: NA; CDR3 protein: CASSYSGGNQPQHF; CDR3 DNA: TGTGCCAGCAGTTACTCGGGTGGAAATCAGCCCCAGCATTTT
J gene: TRBJ2-5; V gene: TRBV7-7; clone size: few; D gene: TRBD2; CDR3 protein: CASSLVAGIQETQYF; CDR3 DNA: TGTGCTAGCAGCTTAGTAGCGGGCATCCAAGAGACCCAGTACTTC
J gene: TRBJ2-4; V gene: TRBV5-5; clone size: few; D gene: TRBD2; CDR3 protein: CASSFGGSGAKNIQYF; CDR3 DNA: TGTGCCAGCAGCTTTGGCGGGAGTGGGGCCAAAAACATTCAGTACTTC
J gene: TRBJ2-1; V gene: TRBV18; clone size: few; D gene: TRBD1; CDR3 protein: CASATPGQALWQFF; CDR3 DNA: TGTGCCAGCGCAACCCCTGGACAGGCCCTATGGCAGTTCTTC
J gene: TRBJ2-3; V gene: TRBV7-3; clone size: once; D gene: NA; CDR3 protein: CASSASATDTQYF; CDR3 DNA: TGTGCCAGCAGCGCATCAGCCACAGATACGCAGTATTTT
J gene: TRBJ2-2; V gene: TRBV5-1; clone size: few; D gene: NA; CDR3 protein: CASRGTTTYGELFF; CDR3 DNA: TGCGCCAGCAGAGGGACAACTACTTACGGGGAGCTGTTTTTT
J gene: TRBJ1-5; V gene: TRBV6-7; clone size: few; D gene: NA; CDR3 protein: CASSYSIGPSNQPQHF; CDR3 DNA: TGTGCCAGCAGTTACTCAATAGGACCTAGCAATCAGCCCCAGCATTTT
J gene: TRBJ2-3; V gene: TRBV19; clone size: NA; D gene: TRBD2; CDR3 protein: CASSIWGSGRPDTQYF; CDR3 DNA: TGTGCCAGTAGTATTTGGGGTAGCGGGAGACCAGATACGCAGTATTTT
J gene: TRBJ2-1; V gene: TRBV19; clone size: NA; D gene: TRBD1; CDR3 protein: CASSARRDRGHEQFF; CDR3 DNA: TGTGCCAGTAGCGCGCGCCGGGACAGGGGGCATGAGCAGTTCTTC
J gene: TRBJ1-2; V gene: TRBV5-5; clone size: NA; D gene: NA; CDR3 protein: CASSLAGTYGYTF; CDR3 DNA: TGTGCCAGCAGCTTGGCGGGGACCTATGGCTACACCTTC
J gene: TRBJ1-2; V gene: TRBV6-5; clone size: few; D gene: TRBD1; CDR3 protein: CASRSAGGRNYGYTF; CDR3 DNA: TGTGCCAGCAGATCGGCAGGGGGGAGAAACTATGGCTACACCTTC
J gene: TRBJ2-1; V gene: TRBV2; clone size: NA; D gene: TRBD2; CDR3 protein: CASSGERETLYNEQFF; CDR3 DNA: TGTGCCAGCAGTGGCGAGCGGGAGACCCTTTACAATGAGCAGTTCTTC
J gene: TRBJ2-2; V gene: TRBV29-1; clone size: few; D gene: NA; CDR3 protein: CSVGLSGTGELFF; CDR3 DNA: TGCAGCGTTGGACTATCGGGGACCGGGGAGCTGTTTTTT
J gene: TRBJ1-1; V gene: TRBV27; clone size: NA; D gene: NA; CDR3 protein: CASSAGFGYTEAFF; CDR3 DNA: TGTGCCAGCTCGGCGGGGTTTGGGTACACTGAAGCTTTCTTT
J gene: TRBJ2-1; V gene: TRBV7-6; clone size: NA; D gene: TRBD2; CDR3 protein: CASSLAGLAGYNEQFF; CDR3 DNA: TGTGCCAGCAGCTTAGCTGGACTAGCGGGGTACAATGAGCAGTTCTTC
J gene: TRBJ2-1; V gene: TRBV25-1; clone size: few; D gene: NA; CDR3 protein: CASSEFGTTYNEQFF; CDR3 DNA: TGTGCCAGCAGTGAATTTGGGACCACATACAATGAGCAGTTCTTC
J gene: TRBJ1-2; V gene: TRBV6-6; clone size: NA; D gene: NA; CDR3 protein: CASSPVSGLGYTF; CDR3 DNA: TGTGCCAGCAGCCCTGTGTCAGGGCTTGGCTACACCTTC
J gene: TRBJ2-5; V gene: TRBV5-4; clone size: few; D gene: NA; CDR3 protein: CASSTDRLDETQYF; CDR3 DNA: TGTGCCAGCAGCACGGATCGACTGGACGAGACCCAGTACTTC
J gene: TRBJ1-2; V gene: TRBV28; clone size: NA; D gene: TRBD1; CDR3 protein: CASSLPHHRGHYGYTF; CDR3 DNA: TGTGCCAGCAGTTTACCCCACCACAGGGGGCACTATGGCTACACCTTC
J gene: TRBJ1-5; V gene: TRBV6-1; clone size: NA; D gene: NA; CDR3 protein: CASSPDALGNQPQHF; CDR3 DNA: TGTGCCAGCAGCCCTGATGCCTTGGGCAATCAGCCCCAGCATTTT
J gene: TRBJ2-3; V gene: TRBV19; clone size: NA; D gene: NA; CDR3 protein: CASGLYGIPTDTQYF; CDR3 DNA: TGTGCCAGTGGCTTGTATGGGATACCCACAGATACGCAGTATTTT
J gene: TRBJ2-6; V gene: TRBV4-2; clone size: few; D gene: TRBD1; CDR3 protein: CASSQSHAGTGWNVLTF; CDR3 DNA: TGTGCCAGCAGCCAAAGCCACGCTGGGACAGGGTGGAACGTCCTGACTTTC
J gene: TRBJ2-2; V gene: TRBV6-5; clone size: NA; D gene: TRBD1; CDR3 protein: CASRGTVGELFF; CDR3 DNA: TGTGCCAGCAGGGGGACAGTCGGGGAGCTGTTTTTT
J gene: TRBJ2-3; V gene: TRBV5-1; clone size: NA; D gene: TRBD2; CDR3 protein: CASQGTSGSTTFDTQYF; CDR3 DNA: TGCGCCAGCCAAGGGACTAGCGGGAGTACAACATTCGATACGCAGTATTTT
J gene: TRBJ1-5; V gene: TRBV28; clone size: NA; D gene: NA; CDR3 protein: CASSLYVVDQPQHF; CDR3 DNA: TGTGCCAGCAGTTTATATGTGGTCGATCAGCCCCAGCATTTT
J gene: TRBJ2-3; V gene: TRBV4-3; clone size: NA; D gene: TRBD2; CDR3 protein: CASSQDALDRWTSGPTDTQYF; CDR3 DNA: TGCGCCAGCAGCCAAGATGCCCTAGACCGTTGGACTAGCGGACCCACAGATACGCAGTATTTT
J gene: TRBJ2-7; V gene: TRBV10-2; clone size: few; D gene: NA; CDR3 protein: CASSPGLTYEQYF; CDR3 DNA: TGCGCCAGCAGCCCAGGACTAACCTACGAGCAGTACTTC
J gene: TRBJ1-2; V gene: TRBV6-6; clone size: few; D gene: NA; CDR3 protein: CASNMQGQAYGYTF; CDR3 DNA: TGTGCCAGCAATATGCAGGGGCAGGCCTATGGCTACACCTTC
J gene: TRBJ2-3; V gene: TRBV28; clone size: few; D gene: NA; CDR3 protein: CASSFASAGPDTQYF; CDR3 DNA: TGTGCCAGCAGTTTTGCCTCTGCGGGTCCAGATACGCAGTATTTT
J gene: TRBJ2-7; V gene: TRBV11-1; clone size: few; D gene: TRBD1; CDR3 protein: CASSTQGDEQYF; CDR3 DNA: TGTGCCAGCAGTACACAGGGGGACGAGCAGTACTTC
J gene: TRBJ2-1; V gene: TRBV5-1; clone size: NA; D gene: TRBD2; CDR3 protein: CASKGLGHYNEQFF; CDR3 DNA: TGCGCCAGCAAGGGACTAGGACACTACAATGAGCAGTTCTTC
J gene: TRBJ1-2; V gene: TRBV15; clone size: few; D gene: NA; CDR3 protein: CATSRGTILWTPEYGYTF; CDR3 DNA: TGTGCCACCAGCAGAGGAACGATCCTCTGGACTCCCGAGTATGGCTACACCTTC
J gene: TRBJ2-5; V gene: TRBV6-5; clone size: NA; D gene: NA; CDR3 protein: CASSYSYKGETQYF; CDR3 DNA: TGTGCCAGCAGTTACTCGTATAAGGGAGAGACCCAGTACTTC
J gene: TRBJ2-5; V gene: TRBV11-2; clone size: NA; D gene: TRBD2; CDR3 protein: CASSSSGREETQYF; CDR3 DNA: TGTGCCAGCAGTAGTAGCGGGAGGGAAGAGACCCAGTACTTC
J gene: TRBJ2-1; V gene: TRBV6-5; clone size: NA; D gene: TRBD2; CDR3 protein: CASSPGLAGSNEQFF; CDR3 DNA: TGTGCCAGCAGCCCAGGACTAGCGGGATCCAATGAGCAGTTCTTC
J gene: TRBJ2-1; V gene: TRBV7-2; clone size: few; D gene: NA; CDR3 protein: CASSGGTGFFLFF; CDR3 DNA: TGTGCCAGCAGCGGGGGAACCGGCTTCTTTTTGTTCTTC
J gene: TRBJ2-7; V gene: TRBV4-1; clone size: few; D gene: NA; CDR3 protein: CASSPGPLDLGPRQGSYEQYF; CDR3 DNA: TGCGCCAGCAGCCCGGGCCCACTAGACCTGGGTCCCCGTCAGGGCTCCTACGAGCAGTACTTC
J gene: TRBJ2-5; V gene: TRBV18; clone size: NA; D gene: NA; CDR3 protein: CASSHRRQGSQETQYF; CDR3 DNA: TGTGCCAGCTCTCACCGACGGCAGGGGTCTCAAGAGACCCAGTACTTC
J gene: TRBJ2-5; V gene: TRBV7-9; clone size: few; D gene: NA; CDR3 protein: CASSIIKLRYQETQYF; CDR3 DNA: TGTGCCAGCAGCATCATTAAACTCAGATACCAAGAGACCCAGTACTTC
J gene: TRBJ2-7; V gene: TRBV2; clone size: NA; D gene: NA; CDR3 protein: CATGGGGKGEQYF; CDR3 DNA: TGTGCCACCGGGGGAGGGGGAAAAGGCGAGCAGTACTTC
J gene: TRBJ2-5; V gene: TRBV7-8; clone size: NA; D gene: TRBD2; CDR3 protein: CASSAGRLAGYQETQYF; CDR3 DNA: TGTGCCAGCAGCGCAGGTCGACTAGCGGGTTACCAAGAGACCCAGTACTTC